The next 27 T cell receptor beta chains were all read from a single sample in a study of prognosis after radiotherapy for stage I lung cancer. Genomic DNA provided the template from which TCR beta CDR3 was amplified by two-round multiplex PCR. First-round PCR, the initial amplification, used primers specific to each TRBV and TRBJ gene. TCRdb reprocessed the multiplex PCR reads via MiXCR and lists one record per CDR3 protein. The data show around 13,000 distinct CDR3 sequences, around 50% seen once. The specimen was PBMCs, collected before or after stereotactic body radiation therapy (not recorded which). The receptors derive from a donor at least 50 years old with non-small cell lung cancer.

By proportion, this clonotype is medium-sized. The genes are TRBV30 and TRBJ1-5, with 8 nucleotides matching TRBD1. The junction had 7 bases not matched to a gene; V was cut back by 3 bases and J by 6 bases. Germline CDR1 reads GTSNPN; CDR2 reads SVGIG (reference sequence). This CDR3 has 14 amino acids. As DNA, the CDR3 is TGTGCCTGGAGGTCAGGGGGCCACACTCAGCCCCAGCATTTT. Translation gives CAWRSGGHTQPQHF.

By frequency in the sample, this clonotype is medium-sized. The chain employs TRBV29-1 and TRBJ2-1, with 8 bases identical to TRBD1. Unmatched junction bases numbered 10, after V lost 7 bases and J lost 11 bases. This CDR3 contains 12 residues. Germline values: CDR1 SQVTM, CDR2 ANQGSEA. CDR3 nucleotide sequence: TGCAGCGCGACCGCAGGGGGCAGTAAGCAGTTCTTC. It specifies CSATAGGSKQFF.

The chain employs TRBV7-8 and TRBJ2-1, with 9 bases fitting TRBD1. Germline V gene lookup returns CDR1 SGHVS and CDR2 FQNEAQ. V was pared by 4 bases and J by 3 bases, with 13 bases of the junction left unmatched. This CDR3 region has 18 residues. The CDR3 bases are TGTGCCAGCAGCTCCGGGGGGACAGGGCCAAAGAACTACAATGAGCAGTTCTTC. Translated, it gives CASSSGGTGPKNYNEQFF.

This clonotype was picked up many times. This chain uses TRBV5-4 with TRBJ1-2, with a tentative D call TRBD1 (6 bases). V lost 0 bases, J lost 2 bases, and 14 bases lay in between. The CDR3 is 16 residues long. Germline V gives CDR1 SGHNT, CDR2 YYREEE (reference sequence). This CDR3 reads CASSLGNRAVNYGYTF. In DNA form, the CDR3 reads TGTGCCAGCAGCTTGGGAAACAGGGCCGTCAACTATGGCTACACCTTC.

This clonotype has only a few counts. The J gene is TRBJ2-1, the V gene TRBV11-2; perhaps TRBD1 as D (6 bases). The germline V and J ends were trimmed by 6 bases and 3 bases, with 9 bases remaining between them. The germline gives CDR1 SGHAT, CDR2 FQNNGV. The length of the CDR3 is 13 residues. CDR3 in amino acids: CASSLTGYNEQFF. The CDR3 DNA is TGTGCCAGCAGTCTGACAGGCTACAATGAGCAGTTCTTC.

The V and J genes are TRBV4-1 and TRBJ2-7, with 8 bases identical to TRBD2. Germline CDR1 MGHRA, CDR2 YSYEKL. The V segment lost 0 bases and the J segment 3 bases; nucleotides outside the gene matches: 4. The CDR3 is 15 residues long. Here the CDR3 DNA reads TGCGCCAGCAGCCAAGATAGAACTAGCGGCTACGAGCAGTACTTC. Its protein product is CASSQDRTSGYEQYF.

This rearrangement joins TRBV6-1 to TRBJ2-7; 7 bases line up with TRBD1. The germline V gene has CDR1 MNHNS and CDR2 SASEGT. The V and J ends lost 7 bases and 0 bases, in that order; junction bases with no gene match: 9. The CDR3 is made up of 15 amino acids. The CDR3 reads CASTPNWDSSYEQYF. The CDR3, as DNA: TGTGCCAGCACCCCTAACTGGGACAGCTCCTACGAGCAGTACTTC.

J is TRBJ2-1 and V is TRBV12-3 or TRBV12-4, with 9 bases identical to TRBD2. This CDR3 spans 15 amino acids. Germline trimming cut 3 bases from V and 9 bases from J; bases unmatched to any gene: 9. DNA for the CDR3: TGTGCCAGCAGTTTTTTCACTAGCGGGTCTGTTGAGCAGTTCTTC. It is translated as CASSFFTSGSVEQFF.

This clonotype ranks as medium-sized. The V call is TRBV24-1, the J call TRBJ2-1; weak D call: TRBD2 (5 bases). The germline V gene has CDR1 KGHDR and CDR2 SFDVKD. V lost 2 bases to trimming and J lost 4 bases, with 14 bases between them. The length of the CDR3 is 16 residues. CDR3 in amino acids: CATSDSGVDAYNEQFF. CDR3 in DNA: TGTGCCACCAGTGATTCCGGGGTGGATGCGTACAATGAGCAGTTCTTC.

The chain joins TRBV6-1 to TRBJ2-7; D is perhaps TRBD1 or TRBD2 (6 bases each). The CDR3 has 16 residues. Germline V gene lookup returns CDR1 MNHNS and CDR2 SASEGT. V was shortened by 5 bases and J by 4 bases, with 21 bases between the two germline ends. The CDR3 DNA reads as TGTGCCAGCAGTACAGAGGAGGGGGGCATTTGGTACGAGCAGTACTTC. Its protein is CASSTEEGGIWYEQYF.

On this clonotype itself: A far larger clone is a single base away, which makes a read error likely. This chain joins TRBV7-9 and TRBJ2-1, with D hard to call. The CDR3 contains 17 residues. The germline V gene has CDR1 SEHNR and CDR2 FQNEAQ (reference sequence). Trimming took off 4 bases at V and 0 bases at J, with 16 bases between the two ends. CDR3 loop: CASSWIGLGSSYNEQFF. The CDR3 bases are TGTGCCAGCAGCTGGATCGGGCTGGGAAGCTCCTACAATGAGCAGTTCTTC.

The chain is built from TRBV12-5 and TRBJ2-5; 9 bases map to TRBD1. CDR1 and CDR2 from the germline V gene are LGHNT and FRNRAP. With V trimmed by 4 bases and J by 6 bases, 6 bases remained unmatched. The CDR3 is 14 residues long. The CDR3: CASGSDRGTKTQYF. CDR3 in DNA: TGTGCTAGTGGTTCGGACAGGGGAACTAAGACCCAGTACTTC.

As concerns this clonotype: With a far larger clone one base away, a read error is the likely cause. V and J are TRBV27 and TRBJ2-5; a weak D match, TRBD1 (6 bases). The end of the DNA fits TRBJ2-7 better, so the J call may be wrong. CDR3 size: 14 residues. Germline CDR1 and CDR2: MNHEY and SMNVEV (reference sequence). The CDR3 nucleotides are TGTGCCAGCAGTTTATACAGGGTTATGTACGAGCAGTACTTC. Its protein is CASSLYRVMYEQYF.

This clonotype is categorized as medium-sized (0.01 to 0.1%). The gene calls are TRBV6-1 and TRBJ2-1, with TRBD1 as a possible D gene (5 bases). Trimming removed 2 bases at V and 10 bases at J, with 21 bases between. Germline V gene data show CDR1 as MNHNS and CDR2 as SASEGT. The CDR3 has 16 amino acids. DNA of the CDR3: TGTGCCAGCAGTGAACTGAACCACTTAACAGGTGGCGAGCAGTTCTTC. Residues: CASSELNHLTGGEQFF.

In regard to this clonotype: A read error may produce the germline difference seen at one junction end. The chain combines TRBV29-1 with TRBJ1-3; D gene ambiguous. Germline loops: CDR1 SQVTM, CDR2 ANQGSEA. The CDR3 loop spans 15 amino acids. In DNA form, the CDR3 reads TGCAGCGTTTCGGATCCCCCCAGCTCTGGAAACTCCATATATTTT. It translates to CSVSDPPSSGNSIYF.

This clonotype showed up just once. The chain links TRBV5-1 to TRBJ2-1; 8 bases map to TRBD2. Germline CDR1 reads SGHRS; CDR2 reads YFSETQ. The CDR3 is 16 amino acids. V dropped 2 bases and J dropped 9; count of bases not matched to a gene: 13. In nucleotides, the CDR3 is TGCGCCAGCAGCTTCTCTCCCCCGAGCGGGAGAGGTGAGCAGTTCTTC. Translated: CASSFSPPSGRGEQFF. The whole variable domain, filled in from reference TRBV5-1 and TRBJ2-1, reads KAGVTQTPRYLIKTRGQQVTLSCSPISGHRSVSWYQQTPGQGLQFLFEYFSETQRNKGNFPGRFSGRQFSNSRSEMNVSTLELGDSALYLCASSFSPPSGRGEQFFGPGTRLTVL.

The chain carries TRBV2 and TRBJ2-4; tentative D call: TRBD1 (6 bases). V lost 2 bases to trimming and J lost 0 bases, with 17 bases between them. Germline lookup yields CDR1 SNHLY and CDR2 FYNNEI. The CDR3 is 18 residues long. The CDR3 bases are TGTGCCAGCAGTGAAAACCCAGGGGCGAGATTAGCCAAAAACATTCAGTACTTC. This sequence encodes CASSENPGARLAKNIQYF.

The chain carries TRBV28 and TRBJ2-1, with TRBD1 as a possible D gene (6 bases). The CDR3 runs 15 residues. Germline CDR1 MDHEN, CDR2 SYDVKM. V was clipped by 3 bases and J by 7 bases, with 16 bases between them. The CDR3 nucleotides read TGTGCCAGCAGTTTGGCACAGGGAAGAATTAATGAGCAGTTCTTC. This sequence encodes CASSLAQGRINEQFF.

The chain links TRBV28 to TRBJ2-7; D may match TRBD1 or TRBD2 (5 bases each). V was trimmed by 1 base and J by 11 bases, leaving 12 bases between them. The germline V gene has CDR1 MDHEN and CDR2 SYDVKM. The CDR3 loop spans 12 amino acids. CDR3 protein: CASSLSGREKYF. The DNA of the CDR3 is TGTGCCAGCAGTTTATCAGGGAGAGAGAAGTACTTC.

This clonotype was counted at least ten times. The rearrangement links TRBV7-8 to TRBJ1-1; D perhaps matches TRBD1 (5 bases). Germline CDR1 is SGHVS and CDR2 is FQNEAQ. The CDR3 runs 14 residues. V gave up 7 bases and J gave up 5 bases, with 17 bases separating them. The chain's CDR3 is CASTNRRGSTEAFF. Written as DNA, the CDR3 is TGTGCCAGCACAAACAGACGGGGGAGTACTGAAGCTTTCTTT. The entire variable domain, with the rest obtained from reference TRBV7-8 and TRBJ1-1, is as follows: GAGVSQSPRYKVAKRGQDVALRCDPISGHVSLFWYQQALGQGPEFLTYFQNEAQLDKSGLPSDRFFAERPEGSVSTLKIQRTQQEDSAVYLCASTNRRGSTEAFFGQGTRLTVV.

In its sample, this clonotype ranks as medium-sized. The rearrangement joins TRBV4-2 to TRBJ2-3; 13 bases match TRBD2. Trimming at V came to 2 bases and at J to 7 bases, leaving 12 bases not matched to a gene. The CDR3 covers 18 residues. Per the germline V gene, CDR1 is LGHNA and CDR2 is YNFKEQ. CDR3 bases: TGTGCCAGCAGCCAAAAAGCGGGACTAGCGGGACCTACGAATACGCAGTATTTT. The encoded protein is CASSQKAGLAGPTNTQYF.

V gene TRBV7-8 combines with J gene TRBJ2-7; D unclear. The CDR3 length is 13 residues. CDR1 is SGHVS and CDR2 is FQNEAQ in the germline V gene. V lost 3 bases, J lost 7 bases, and 13 bases lay in between. The DNA of the CDR3 is TGTGCCAGCAGCTTCCTGGGCGTTTTTGAGCAGTACTTC. Protein sequence: CASSFLGVFEQYF.

The table lists this clonotype with many counts. This CDR3 reads CASSQELAGVNEQFF. CDR3 sequence (DNA): TGCGCCAGCAGCCAAGAACTAGCGGGGGTCAATGAGCAGTTCTTC. The chain carries TRBV4-3 and TRBJ2-1, with 11 bases fitting TRBD2. Per the germline V gene, CDR1 is LGHNA and CDR2 is YSLEER. V shed 0 bases, J shed 6 bases, and the junction held 1 base outside the gene matches. This CDR3 spans 15 amino acids.

About this clonotype: This likely stems from a read error, as it lies one base from a far larger clone. This chain links TRBV7-2 with TRBJ2-7; tentative D call: TRBD1 (5 bases). V lost 6 bases, J lost 7 bases, and 13 bases lay in between. CDR1 and CDR2 (germline): SGHTA, FQGNSA. This CDR3 contains 12 residues. CDR3 DNA: TGTGCCAGCAGTTTATCAGGGAAAGAGCAGTACTTC. Its translation: CASSLSGKEQYF. The full variable domain, its missing parts supplied by reference TRBV7-2 and TRBJ2-7, is GAGVSQSPSNKVTEKGKDVELRCDPISGHTALYWYRQSLGQGLEFLIYFQGNSAPDKSGLPSDRFSAERTGGSVSTLTIQRTQQEDSAVYLCASSLSGKEQYFGPGTRLTVT.

This clonotype was counted between two and nine times. V usage is TRBV7-2 and J usage is TRBJ2-3, with D perhaps given as TRBD1 or TRBD2 (5 bases each). Germline CDR1 is SGHTA and CDR2 is FQGNSA. The CDR3 covers 14 residues. The V end lost 5 bases, the J end lost 2 bases, and 11 bases lay between the germline ends. Here the CDR3 reads CASSPDGATDTQYF. Here the CDR3 DNA reads TGTGCCAGCAGCCCCGACGGGGCCACAGATACGCAGTATTTT.

The chain uses TRBV20-1 and TRBJ2-1; TRBD1 agrees at 8 bases. The germline CDR1 and CDR2 sequences are DFQATT and SNEGSKA (reference sequence). J gave up 5 bases and V 3 bases, and 3 bases lay outside the gene matches. This CDR3 is built from 13 residues. The CDR3 here is CSARGQADNEQFF. The CDR3 DNA follows: TGCAGTGCTAGGGGACAGGCGGACAATGAGCAGTTCTTC.

The chain has TRBV10-3 and TRBJ2-1; maybe TRBD1 (6 bases). Between the trimmed V and J ends, which lost 7 bases and 7 bases, there was a span of 14 bases. The CDR3 extends over 13 amino acids. Germline V gene lookup returns CDR1 ENHRY and CDR2 SYGVKD. This CDR3 is CAITPGVVNEQFF. Here the CDR3 DNA reads TGTGCCATCACGCCAGGGGTGGTTAATGAGCAGTTCTTC.